This TCR beta chain was sequenced during a study of T-cell reconstitution after alpha-beta-depleted transplantation in children. The library targeted TCRbeta and was prepared with unique molecular identifiers. TCRdb re-called the PCR reads through MiXCR, storing one row per CDR3 protein. The table records 450,000 to 600,000 distinct CDR3 sequences, approximately 20% of them present only once. Per germline, CDR1 MGHRA and CDR2 YSYEKL. This CDR3 has 16 amino acids. V lost 2 bases, J lost 0 bases, and 11 bases lay in between. This clonotype has more than one count but fewer than ten. The source was PBMCs from the stem cell graft donor, collected from the stem cell graft. This sequence joins TRBV4-1 and TRBJ2-1; perhaps TRBD2 as D (5 bases). The origin of this receptor is a human donor who donated a stem cell graft to a child with acute lymphoblastic leukemia. The CDR3 DNA is TGCGCCAGCAGCCAACCTACTAGTCCCTCCTACAATGAGCAGTTCTTC. Translating it yields CASSQPTSPSYNEQFF.